Below, 17 T cell receptor beta chains from the same sample are listed, as sequenced in a study of cytomegalovirus exposure and HLA in healthy donors. With 60 Vbeta and 13 Jbeta primers, the PCR was carried out. Libraries were prepared by immunoSEQ multiplex PCR; TCRdb keeps only in-frame clonotypes and omits some of them. The sample has approximately 170,000 clones; 80% to 85% are singletons. The sequenced sample consisted of PBMCs. These receptors came from a human donor in good health.

The rearrangement links TRBV10-3 to TRBJ1-1; 9 positions agree with TRBD1. The germline V gene encodes CDR1 ENHRY and CDR2 SYGVKD. CDR3 length: 15 residues. V was clipped by 5 bases and J by 1 base; unmatched bases: 5. The CDR3 reads CAISMTDRGNTEAFF. The CDR3 coding sequence is TGTGCCATCAGTATGACGGACAGGGGGAACACTGAAGCTTTCTTT.

The chain employs TRBV5-4 and TRBJ1-1; weak D call: TRBD1 (6 bases). Germline-derived CDR1 and CDR2 are SGHNT and YYREEE (reference sequence). The CDR3 has 14 amino acids. Trimming pared 1 base from V and 1 base from J, leaving 8 bases between. CDR3 sequence (DNA): TGTGCCAGCAGCTTGACAGGGACGAACACTGAAGCTTTCTTT. Amino acid sequence: CASSLTGTNTEAFF.

The rearrangement joins TRBV5-4 to TRBJ1-1, with 8 bases aligning to TRBD1. V dropped 5 bases and J dropped 1; count of bases not matched to a gene: 4. The germline V gene encodes CDR1 SGHNT and CDR2 YYREEE (reference sequence). The length of the CDR3 is 14 residues. CDR3 region: CASSPGTGNTEAFF. In nucleotides, the CDR3 is TGTGCCAGCAGTCCCGGGACAGGGAACACTGAAGCTTTCTTT.

This rearrangement joins TRBV19 to TRBJ1-1; 10 bases line up with TRBD1. Germline assignment: CDR1 LNHDA and CDR2 SQIVND (reference sequence). The V and J ends lost 5 bases and 0 bases, in that order; junction bases with no gene match: 0. The CDR3 covers 14 residues. The CDR3 DNA is TGTGCCAGTAGTGGACAGGGGGTGAACACTGAAGCTTTCTTT. The encoded protein is CASSGQGVNTEAFF.

This clone was observed once. The V and J genes are TRBV13 and TRBJ2-3, with 9 bases that match TRBD2. V shed 3 bases, J shed 3 bases, and the junction held 4 bases outside the gene matches. The CDR3 sequence is 15 residues long. In germline, CDR1 is PRHDT, CDR2 FYEKMQ (reference sequence). CDR3: CASSFSGGRTDTQYF. CDR3 nucleotides: TGTGCCAGCAGCTTTAGCGGGGGAAGGACAGATACGCAGTATTTT.

V usage is TRBV19 and J usage is TRBJ1-1; no clear D. V lost 8 bases and J 0 bases, leaving 7 bases between the germline ends. This CDR3 contains 12 residues. Germline values: CDR1 LNHDA, CDR2 SQIVND (reference sequence). The CDR3 coding sequence is TGTGCCAGTGGCAGGATGAACACTGAAGCTTTCTTT. Translating it yields CASGRMNTEAFF.

The chain combines TRBV19 with TRBJ1-2, with D perhaps matching TRBD1 (6 bases). Germline values: CDR1 LNHDA, CDR2 SQIVND (reference sequence). The CDR3 contains 14 residues. V gave up 7 bases and J gave up 5 bases, with 17 bases separating them. CDR3 DNA sequence: TGTGCCAGTAAAGCCTCTGGGACATCTTATGGCTACACCTTC. Amino acids: CASKASGTSYGYTF.

The chain has TRBV5-1 and TRBJ2-5; no clear D gene. The CDR3 has 16 residues. The germline CDR1 and CDR2 sequences are SGHRS and YFSETQ. Trimming pared 2 bases from V and 0 bases from J, leaving 14 bases between. The CDR3 nucleotides read TGCGCCAGCAGCTTAAGCGCGGTGACGGACCAAGAGACCCAGTACTTC. It codes for CASSLSAVTDQETQYF.

The chain has TRBV6-1 and TRBJ2-2; D is perhaps TRBD1 (6 bases). Per germline, CDR1 MNHNS and CDR2 SASEGT. Trimming took off 2 bases at V and 7 bases at J, with 14 bases between the two ends. The CDR3 runs to 15 residues. CDR3 residues: CASSELQGYGGELFF. DNA for the CDR3: TGTGCCAGCAGTGAACTACAGGGTTATGGCGGGGAGCTGTTTTTT.

The rearrangement joins TRBV4-3 to TRBJ2-7, with a possible D match to TRBD1 (6 bases). The V gene's germline CDR1 is LGHNA and CDR2 YSLEER. Trimming removed 1 base from V and 4 bases from J, with 14 bases in between. This CDR3 comprises 15 residues. The CDR3 DNA reads TGCGCCAGCAGCCAAGGGGTCACAGGGAAATACGAGCAGTACTTC. It specifies CASSQGVTGKYEQYF.

This clone was recorded a few times. The chain combines TRBV9 with TRBJ2-5; 11 positions agree with TRBD2. The CDR3 totals 14 residues. Trimming at V came to 3 bases and at J to 5 bases, leaving 3 bases not matched to a gene. Germline V gene sequence: CDR1 SGDLS, CDR2 YYNGEE. CDR3 in DNA: TGTGCCAGCAGCGGGGGGACTAGCGGCGAGACCCAGTACTTC. Translated: CASSGGTSGETQYF.

This chain joins TRBV6-6 and TRBJ1-6, with a possible D match to TRBD1 (5 bases). In germline, CDR1 is MNHNY, CDR2 SVGAGI (reference sequence). Trimming removed 6 bases at V and 8 bases at J, with 11 bases between. The CDR3 has 13 amino acids. CDR3 DNA sequence: TGTGCCAGCAGCGACAGAGTGGATTCACCCCTCCACTTT. Protein product: CASSDRVDSPLHF.

The chain uses TRBV5-1 and TRBJ2-5; perhaps TRBD1 as D (5 bases). The last part of the DNA fits TRBJ2-7 better; the J call may be wrong. Germline CDR1 and CDR2: SGHRS and YFSETQ. This CDR3 is built from 13 residues. The CDR3 DNA reads TGCGCCAGCAGCTTGGCAGGGTACTACGAGCAGTACTTC. It is translated as CASSLAGYYEQYF.

The chain has TRBV7-6 and TRBJ1-2, with TRBD1 matching over 7 bases. The V and J ends lost 3 bases and 0 bases, in that order; junction bases with no gene match: 10. CDR3 length equals 17 residues. The germline V gene has CDR1 SGHVS and CDR2 FNYEAQ. The CDR3 protein is CASSFQTGSGANYGYTF. The CDR3, as DNA: TGTGCCAGCAGCTTCCAGACAGGGTCGGGGGCTAACTATGGCTACACCTTC.

This chain joins TRBV4-3 and TRBJ2-1; tentatively, D is TRBD1 (6 bases). Per germline, CDR1 LGHNA and CDR2 YSLEER. The V end lost 3 bases, the J end lost 3 bases, and 15 bases lay between the germline ends. The CDR3 covers 16 residues. CDR3 nucleotides: TGCGCCAGCAGCCATACCCGGGACACATACTACAATGAGCAGTTCTTC. Its translation is CASSHTRDTYYNEQFF.

This chain joins TRBV5-6 and TRBJ1-6; TRBD1 agrees at 8 bases. V gave up 4 bases and J gave up 10 bases; unmatched junction bases: 7. The CDR3 has 14 residues. CDR1 SGHDT and CDR2 YYEEEE come from the germline V gene. This CDR3 reads CASSDGTGVSPLHF. The CDR3 nucleotides are TGTGCCAGCAGCGACGGGACAGGAGTGTCACCCCTCCACTTT.

This chain connects TRBV9 to TRBJ2-2, with a possible D match to TRBD1 (7 bases). The V gene lost 1 base and the J gene lost 3 bases, with 16 bases spanning the gap. The CDR3 runs 17 residues. Looked up from germline, CDR1 is SGDLS and CDR2 is YYNGEE. The CDR3 reads CASSVPLDREDTGELFF. The CDR3, as DNA: TGTGCCAGCAGCGTACCCCTTGACAGGGAGGACACCGGGGAGCTGTTTTTT.